This passage covers 25 T cell receptor beta chains from one sample sequenced in a study of T cell responses to AZD1222 COVID-19 vaccine. The method was immunoSEQ multiplex PCR; TCRdb's version includes in-frame clones alone and lacks a portion of them. The sample shows roughly 150,000 clones, around 87% of them seen only once. Sequences were derived from peripheral blood, sampled on day 0 of AZD1222 vaccination. The receptors stem from an adult in good health.

This sequence joins TRBV3-1 (or the pseudogene TRBV3-2) and TRBJ1-2; D may be TRBD1 (6 bases). The V and J ends lost 7 bases and 3 bases respectively, with 18 bases between them. The CDR3 runs to 15 residues. CDR1 is LGHDT, CDR2 YNNKEL, per germline (reference sequence). The CDR3 loop is CASTEGGGRDYGYTF. In DNA form, the CDR3 reads TGTGCCAGCACCGAGGGAGGGGGGCGAGACTATGGCTACACCTTC.

There are many counts of this clone. The genes are TRBV4-2 and TRBJ2-3; 12 nucleotides agree with TRBD2. The CDR3 is made up of 16 amino acids. V shed 1 base, J shed 5 bases, and the junction held 4 bases outside the gene matches. Looked up from germline, CDR1 is LGHNA and CDR2 is YNFKEQ. Written as DNA, the CDR3 is TGTGCCAGCAGCCAAGTGCTAGCGGGGGGGGTAGATACGCAGTATTTT. Translating it yields CASSQVLAGGVDTQYF.

Only a few counts were recorded for this clone. The chain carries TRBV20-1 and TRBJ1-1; D unclear. The V end lost 2 bases, the J end lost 7 bases, and 8 bases lay between the germline ends. CDR1 and CDR2 (germline): DFQATT, SNEGSKA (reference sequence). The CDR3 runs 11 residues. Here the CDR3 DNA reads TGCAGTGCTAGATACGGGATTGAAGCTTTCTTT. Its protein is CSARYGIEAFF.

This clone has a single count. The V and J genes are TRBV18 and TRBJ2-3; TRBD2 matches 7 bases. Germline V CDR1 and CDR2: KGHSH, LQKENI. The CDR3 covers 18 residues. V was clipped by 2 bases and J by 1 base; unmatched bases: 12. The CDR3 is CASSPSGGVGLGTDTQYF. Written as DNA, the CDR3 is TGTGCCAGCTCACCATCGGGTGGGGTCGGACTAGGCACAGATACGCAGTATTTT.

This clone came up once. The chain joins TRBV7-9 to TRBJ1-2; TRBD1 matches 7 bases. Germline V CDR1 and CDR2: SEHNR, FQNEAQ (reference sequence). There are 12 residues in the CDR3. Trimming at V came to 8 bases and at J to 6 bases, leaving 6 bases not matched to a gene. For the CDR3, the DNA is TGTGCCAGCGCCGGAGGGGGCGATGGCTACACCTTC. Translation: CASAGGGDGYTF.

This chain connects TRBV21-1 to TRBJ2-7; TRBD1 reflects the table's D call only, with no check against the DNA. TRBV21-1 is tagged as a pseudogene. The CDR3 spans 15 residues. Here the CDR3 reads CARWKIGTGVYEQYV. In DNA, the CDR3 is TGTGCCAGATGGAAAATCGGGACAGGGGTCTACGAGCAGTACGTC.

The rearrangement joins TRBV28 to TRBJ2-5, with D perhaps TRBD1 or TRBD2 (5 bases each). CDR1 is MDHEN, CDR2 SYDVKM, per germline. The CDR3 runs to 13 residues. V was cut by 7 bases and J by 1 base, with 10 bases left in between. CDR3 loop: CASTPGTQETQYF. The CDR3, as DNA: TGTGCCAGCACGCCCGGGACCCAAGAGACCCAGTACTTC.

The table lists this clone with a few counts. As DNA, the CDR3 is TGTGCCAGCAGCCTGGACAGGGTCTATGGCTACACCTTC. Its protein product is CASSLDRVYGYTF. The chain carries TRBV3-1 (or the pseudogene TRBV3-2) and TRBJ1-2, with 8 bases lining up with TRBD1. Germline CDR1 LGHDT, CDR2 YNNKEL (reference sequence). Trimming at V came to 4 bases and at J to 4 bases, leaving 2 bases not matched to a gene. This CDR3 contains 13 residues.

This clone showed up just once. The chain recombines TRBV5-5 with TRBJ2-1; 9 bases are shared with TRBD1. V was clipped by 2 bases and J by 5 bases; unmatched bases: 8. The germline gives CDR1 SGHKS, CDR2 YYEKEE (reference sequence). The CDR3 has 16 residues. CDR3 DNA: TGTGCCAGCAGCTTTCCCACAGGGGGCTTAGACAATGAGCAGTTCTTC. This codes for CASSFPTGGLDNEQFF.

The chain has TRBV5-1 and TRBJ2-3, with 7 bases identical to TRBD2. Germline loops: CDR1 SGHRS, CDR2 YFSETQ. The CDR3 sequence is 16 residues long. V was pared by 5 bases and J by 1 base, with 10 bases of the junction left unmatched. The DNA of the CDR3 is TGCGCCAGCAGAGGGCTTAAGGCGGGGGGCACAGATACGCAGTATTTT. This translates into CASRGLKAGGTDTQYF.

CDR3 sequence: CASSGLLPDQPQHF. The CDR3 DNA follows: TGTGCCAGCTCCGGACTTTTACCAGATCAGCCCCAGCATTTT. V is TRBV19 and J is TRBJ1-5; no firm D call. The ends were cut back, 9 bases at V and 5 bases at J, with 17 bases in the middle. The V gene's germline CDR1 is LNHDA and CDR2 SQIVND (reference sequence). The CDR3 has 14 amino acids.

The chain uses TRBV4-1 and TRBJ2-3; a possible D gene is TRBD2 (6 bases). Germline CDR1 is MGHRA and CDR2 is YSYEKL. The CDR3 has 15 amino acids. The V and J ends lost 3 bases and 2 bases respectively, with 12 bases between them. The CDR3 protein is CASSHRGGVTDTQYF. The DNA of the CDR3 is TGCGCCAGCAGCCACCGAGGAGGGGTCACAGATACGCAGTATTTT.

V and J are TRBV6-5 and TRBJ1-5; D gene ambiguous. This CDR3 is built from 15 residues. Per the germline V gene, CDR1 is MNHEY and CDR2 is SVGAGI. V lost 6 bases and J 4 bases, leaving 16 bases between the germline ends. The CDR3 nucleotides read TGTGCCAGCAGGGCGGGCGTCGTAGAGAATCAGCCCCAGCATTTT. It is translated as CASRAGVVENQPQHF.

The rearrangement joins TRBV13 to TRBJ1-1; D call uncertain. V lost 1 base and J 6 bases, leaving 3 bases between the germline ends. Germline CDR1 PRHDT, CDR2 FYEKMQ (reference sequence). The CDR3 runs to 11 residues. DNA of the CDR3: TGTGCCAGCAGCTTAGAGGCTGAAGCTTTCTTT. It yields the protein CASSLEAEAFF.

The chain links TRBV3-1 (or the pseudogene TRBV3-2) to TRBJ2-1, with TRBD2 matching over 9 bases. The CDR3 is 16 amino acids. Per the germline V gene, CDR1 is LGHDT and CDR2 is YNNKEL (reference sequence). V gave up 4 bases and J gave up 8 bases; unmatched junction bases: 12. The CDR3: CASSPMIAGAGDEQFF. The CDR3 coding sequence is TGTGCCAGCAGCCCTATGATAGCGGGGGCCGGGGATGAGCAGTTCTTC.

The chain recombines TRBV19 with TRBJ2-2; D is perhaps TRBD2 (5 bases). CDR1 LNHDA and CDR2 SQIVND come from the germline V gene (reference sequence). V was cut by 7 bases and J by 3 bases, with 15 bases left in between. This CDR3 region has 15 residues. The CDR3: CASNKPGVDTGELFF. CDR3 sequence (DNA): TGTGCCAGTAACAAACCCGGGGTCGACACCGGGGAGCTGTTTTTT.

This clone turned up a few times. The chain is built from TRBV7-2 and TRBJ1-5; D call uncertain. Germline V gives CDR1 SGHTA, CDR2 FQGNSA. CDR3 length: 15 residues. V was cut by 1 base and J by 7 bases, with 14 bases left in between. In nucleotides, the CDR3 is TGTGCCAGCAGCTTAGTGGGTTCCATGGGGCAGCCCCAGCATTTT. This codes for CASSLVGSMGQPQHF.

The chain links TRBV9 to TRBJ2-1; 7 bases agree with TRBD2. Trimming took 3 bases from V and 6 from J; bases not matched to a gene: 9. The CDR3 consists of 15 residues. CDR1 is SGDLS, CDR2 YYNGEE, per germline. For the CDR3, the DNA is TGTGCCAGCAGCGCCCGAAGGACTAGAGTCAATGAGCAGTTCTTC. Translated, it gives CASSARRTRVNEQFF.

The gene calls are TRBV7-2 and TRBJ2-5; 9 nucleotides align to TRBD1. Germline CDR1 is SGHTA and CDR2 is FQGNSA. The V segment lost 4 bases and the J segment 6 bases; nucleotides outside the gene matches: 6. This CDR3 contains 14 residues. Here the CDR3 reads CASSSGQGQKTQYF. The CDR3 nucleotides read TGTGCCAGCAGCTCGGGACAGGGTCAAAAGACCCAGTACTTC. Variable domain in full (rest from reference TRBV7-2 and TRBJ2-5): GAGVSQSPSNKVTEKGKDVELRCDPISGHTALYWYRQSLGQGLEFLIYFQGNSAPDKSGLPSDRFSAERTGGSVSTLTIQRTQQEDSAVYLCASSSGQGQKTQYFGPGTRLLVL.

The CDR3 spells CASKVYSNQPQHF. CDR3 nucleotide sequence: TGTGCCAGCAAGGTGTATAGCAATCAGCCCCAGCATTTT. V usage is TRBV2 and J usage is TRBJ1-5; no definite D call. Germline CDR1 SNHLY, CDR2 FYNNEI. The V and J ends lost 7 bases and 0 bases respectively, with 7 bases between them. This CDR3 has 13 residues.

This chain uses TRBV4-2 with TRBJ2-2; TRBD2 aligns across 7 bases. The germline V gene has CDR1 LGHNA and CDR2 YNFKEQ. The CDR3 runs 20 residues. The V segment lost 0 bases and the J segment 2 bases; nucleotides outside the gene matches: 15. CDR3 region: CASSQDLDRRLAANTGELFF. The CDR3 region has the DNA TGTGCCAGCAGCCAAGATCTGGATCGGAGACTAGCAGCTAACACCGGGGAGCTGTTTTTT.

The chain employs TRBV30 and TRBJ2-2; TRBD1 matches at 8 bases. This CDR3 has 16 amino acids. V lost 2 bases, J lost 3 bases, and 8 bases stayed unmatched. Germline V gene data show CDR1 as GTSNPN and CDR2 as SVGIG (reference sequence). The CDR3 nucleotides are TGTGCCTGGAGTCGCACGGACAGGGATGACACCGGGGAGCTGTTTTTT. This codes for CAWSRTDRDDTGELFF.

This clone was counted a single time. The rearrangement links TRBV7-2 to TRBJ2-3; D is unclear. Trimming left V 5 bases short and J 4 bases short, with 19 bases between. Germline CDR1 and CDR2: SGHTA and FQGNSA. The CDR3 is 16 amino acids. CDR3 amino acids: CASSVRASRNSDTQYF. The DNA of the CDR3 is TGTGCCAGCAGCGTCCGGGCCTCAAGGAATTCAGATACGCAGTATTTT.

CDR3 sequence (DNA): TGTGCCAGAAGCTTGGGAGACAGGCGGGGGGAAAAGAACACTGAAGCTTTCTTT. It translates to CARSLGDRRGEKNTEAFF. The rearrangement uses TRBV5-3 and TRBJ1-1, with D maybe TRBD1 (6 bases). TRBV5-3 has ORF status, its function being uncertain. Trimming took off 0 bases at V and 1 base at J, with 19 bases between the two ends. This CDR3 is 18 amino acids long.

The chain joins TRBV6-2 or TRBV6-3 to TRBJ1-5, with D hard to call. Germline lookup yields CDR1 MNHEY and CDR2 SVGEGT. The CDR3 spans 14 residues. V gave up 2 bases and J gave up 1 base, with 6 bases separating them. This chain's CDR3 is CASSYLDSNQPQHF. Written as DNA, the CDR3 is TGTGCCAGCAGTTACCTTGACAGCAATCAGCCCCAGCATTTT.